The 30 T cell receptor beta chains below come from one sample, sequenced in a study of cytomegalovirus exposure and HLA in healthy donors. The PCR ran on 60 Vbeta and 13 Jbeta primers. Clones were read by immunoSEQ multiplex PCR, and TCRdb kept only the in-frame ones, dropping some. The profile shows some 150,000 clones, 82% of them singletons. Sequencing was done on a sample of PBMCs. These receptor sequences come from a woman between 45 and 60 years old in good health and CMV-seropositive.

This chain connects TRBV7-3 to TRBJ2-2, with TRBD1 as a possible D gene (6 bases). CDR3 size: 16 residues. V lost 1 base, J lost 6 bases, and 15 bases lay in between. The germline CDR1 and CDR2 sequences are SGHTA and FQGTGA. The CDR3 loop reads CASSLNRAGVPGELFF. The CDR3 DNA is TGTGCCAGCAGCTTAAATAGGGCAGGGGTACCCGGGGAGCTGTTTTTT.

CDR3 in DNA: TGTGCCAGCACCATTTCACCTCAGGGTGTCGGAAACACCATATATTTT. Translated: CASTISPQGVGNTIYF. The J gene is TRBJ1-3, the V gene TRBV7-2, with TRBD1 as a possible D gene (5 bases). Germline assignment: CDR1 SGHTA and CDR2 FQGNSA. The CDR3 is made up of 16 amino acids. The ends were cut back, 7 bases at V and 4 bases at J, with 20 bases in the middle. The full variable domain, with the rest looked up from reference TRBV7-2 and TRBJ1-3, is GAGVSQSPSNKVTEKGKDVELRCDPISGHTALYWYRQSLGQGLEFLIYFQGNSAPDKSGLPSDRFSAERTGGSVSTLTIQRTQQEDSAVYLCASTISPQGVGNTIYFGEGSWLTVV.

In DNA, the CDR3 is TGTGCCAGCAGCTTGGCGGGGGGGCTCTACAATGAGCAGTTCTTC. Its translation: CASSLAGGLYNEQFF. This chain connects TRBV5-6 to TRBJ2-1; TRBD2 aligns across 8 bases. CDR3 length: 15 residues. Germline V gives CDR1 SGHDT, CDR2 YYEEEE. The trim removed 0 bases at V and 3 bases at J, leaving 2 bases unmatched.

The chain uses TRBV7-9 and TRBJ2-7; a weak D match, TRBD1 (6 bases). The germline V gene encodes CDR1 SEHNR and CDR2 FQNEAQ (reference sequence). V was shortened by 1 base and J by 5 bases, with 12 bases between the two germline ends. The CDR3 totals 14 residues. The CDR3 DNA reads as TGTGCCAGCAGCTTAGGGCAGGGGTCCCACGAGCAGTACTTC. This codes for CASSLGQGSHEQYF.

As for this clone: At one end the junction does not follow the germline gene, possibly because of a read error. J is TRBJ2-7 and V is TRBV11-2; no clear D. CDR3 length equals 13 residues. CDR1 and CDR2 from the germline V gene are SGHAT and FQNNGV. The CDR3 sequence is CVSSLDHNYEQYF. In DNA, the CDR3 is TGTGTCAGCAGCTTAGATCACAACTACGAGCAGTACTTC.

Concerning this clone: The junction differs from germline at one of its ends, possibly a read error. J is TRBJ2-5 and V is TRBV5-1, with D perhaps TRBD2 (5 bases). The CDR3 has 11 residues. CDR1 is SGHRS, CDR2 YFSETQ, per germline. The CDR3 protein is CASSLGQTIHF. The CDR3 region has the DNA TGCGCCAGCAGCTTGGGGCAGACTATCCACTTC.

The V gene is TRBV30, the J gene TRBJ2-1; D perhaps matches TRBD2 (6 bases). CDR3 size: 13 residues. In germline, CDR1 is GTSNPN, CDR2 SVGIG (reference sequence). The V end was cut by 4 bases, the J end by 0 bases, with 7 bases between. CDR3: CAWTSDSYNEQFF. In nucleotides, the CDR3 is TGTGCCTGGACTAGCGACTCCTACAATGAGCAGTTCTTC.

This clone occurred a few times. The gene calls are TRBV5-1 and TRBJ1-1, with a tentative D call TRBD1 (6 bases). Trimming removed 4 bases at V and 1 base at J, with 14 bases between. This CDR3 contains 15 residues. Per the germline V gene, CDR1 is SGHRS and CDR2 is YFSETQ. This CDR3 is CASSPGGSRNTEAFF. Written as DNA, the CDR3 is TGCGCCAGCAGCCCTGGGGGCAGCCGGAACACTGAAGCTTTCTTT.

A single count supports this clone. The genes are TRBV10-2 and TRBJ1-5, with TRBD1 as a possible D gene (5 bases). The CDR3 is 15 amino acids. Per germline, CDR1 WSHSY and CDR2 SAAADI. V gave up 0 bases and J gave up 3 bases, with 9 bases separating them. This CDR3 reads CASSESGRNNQPQHF. The CDR3 region has the DNA TGCGCCAGCAGTGAGTCGGGGCGGAACAATCAGCCCCAGCATTTT.

This clone was counted a single time. The chain joins TRBV9 to TRBJ2-3, with 7 bases identical to TRBD2. The CDR3 runs 16 residues. Germline V gene lookup returns CDR1 SGDLS and CDR2 YYNGEE. V lost 3 bases, J lost 6 bases, and 13 bases stayed unmatched. CDR3 amino acids: CASSAGLGGGSDTQYF. The CDR3 DNA reads as TGTGCCAGCAGCGCAGGGCTCGGGGGAGGGTCCGATACGCAGTATTTT.

The V call is TRBV7-8, the J call TRBJ2-1; D perhaps matches TRBD2 (6 bases). Germline V gene lookup returns CDR1 SGHVS and CDR2 FQNEAQ. This CDR3 region has 16 residues. V was cut by 2 bases and J by 8 bases, with 19 bases left in between. CDR3 in amino acids: CASSLSGRGGGYEQFF. CDR3 bases: TGTGCCAGCAGCTTAAGCGGGCGGGGCGGAGGGTATGAGCAGTTCTTC.

The chain recombines TRBV7-9 with TRBJ1-3; D is possibly TRBD1 (5 bases). The germline gives CDR1 SEHNR, CDR2 FQNEAQ (reference sequence). This CDR3 comprises 16 residues. Trimming stripped 0 bases from V and 4 bases from J, with 13 bases between. The CDR3 DNA reads TGTGCCAGCAGCTTAGCCGACAGCGGGGCGGGAAACACCATATATTTT. Translating it yields CASSLADSGAGNTIYF.

The chain carries TRBV19 and TRBJ1-5; D gene unclear. V lost 0 bases and J 1 base, leaving 10 bases between the germline ends. This CDR3 has 16 amino acids. The germline V gene has CDR1 LNHDA and CDR2 SQIVND (reference sequence). This chain's CDR3 is CASSIDRSRSNQPQHF. CDR3 in DNA: TGTGCCAGTAGTATAGACAGGTCTCGGAGCAATCAGCCCCAGCATTTT.

The chain combines TRBV5-1 with TRBJ2-3, with 7 bases matching TRBD1. Trimming removed 4 bases from V and 2 bases from J; junction bases left unmatched: 7. The CDR3 totals 15 residues. Germline-derived CDR1 and CDR2 are SGHRS and YFSETQ. CDR3 DNA: TGCGCCAGCAGCCAGGGACAGCTACACACAGATACGCAGTATTTT. It specifies CASSQGQLHTDTQYF.

Comments on this clone: The junction departs from germline at one end; a sequencing error may be responsible. This chain connects TRBV7-9 to TRBJ2-2; D uncertain. The CDR3 sequence is 12 residues long. Per germline, CDR1 SEHNR and CDR2 FQNEAQ (reference sequence). The CDR3 loop is CSSSLSGRELFF. CDR3 coding DNA: TGTTCCAGCAGCTTATCTGGCCGGGAGCTGTTTTTT.

The chain has TRBV11-2 and TRBJ2-2, with 9 bases that match TRBD1. The germline V gene encodes CDR1 SGHAT and CDR2 FQNNGV. CDR3 length equals 15 residues. V shed 5 bases, J shed 6 bases, and the junction held 7 bases outside the gene matches. The CDR3 sequence is CASSGQGFAAGELFF. The CDR3, as DNA: TGTGCCAGCAGCGGACAGGGGTTTGCCGCCGGGGAGCTGTTTTTT.

This rearrangement joins TRBV25-1 to TRBJ1-1; 9 positions match TRBD1. V was clipped by 8 bases and J by 5 bases; unmatched bases: 9. This CDR3 comprises 14 residues. CDR1 is MGHDK, CDR2 SYGVNS, per germline. The CDR3: CASGGTGLWTEAFF. The CDR3 DNA follows: TGTGCCAGCGGGGGGACAGGGCTTTGGACTGAAGCTTTCTTT.

The table lists this clone with a few counts. The genes are TRBV19 and TRBJ2-7; D call uncertain. This CDR3 has 14 residues. Germline CDR1 is LNHDA and CDR2 is SQIVND (reference sequence). V lost 3 bases and J lost 2, with 11 bases in between. CDR3 sequence (DNA): TGTGCCAGTAGTATTCGTGGCTTAACCTACGAGCAGTACTTC. Translated, it gives CASSIRGLTYEQYF.

This clone was seen a few times. V and J are TRBV19 and TRBJ2-3; the match to TRBD2 covers 8 bases. V lost 5 bases and J lost 5; bases outside the gene matches: 9. Germline CDR1 and CDR2: LNHDA and SQIVND (reference sequence). The CDR3 spans 15 residues. The CDR3 here is CASSGSGLGEDTQYF. CDR3 DNA: TGTGCCAGTAGTGGGTCGGGACTAGGTGAAGATACGCAGTATTTT. The variable domain in full, with the rest retrieved from reference TRBV19 and TRBJ2-3, is DGGITQSPKYLFRKEGQNVTLSCEQNLNHDAMYWYRQDPGQGLRLIYYSQIVNDFQKGDIAEGYSVSREKKESFPLTVTSAQKNPTAFYLCASSGSGLGEDTQYFGPGTRLTVL.

This clone has only one observation. The rearrangement uses TRBV7-3 and TRBJ1-3; D is possibly TRBD1 (5 bases). The CDR3 is made up of 15 amino acids. Deletions cut 5 bases from V and 1 base from J, with 12 bases between. From germline, CDR1 is SGHTA and CDR2 FQGTGA. The CDR3 nucleotides read TGTGCCAGCAGCCCTGGGCGGGGGTCTGGAAACACCATATATTTT. It codes for CASSPGRGSGNTIYF.

The chain joins TRBV18 to TRBJ1-6; perhaps TRBD1 as D (5 bases). V lost 3 bases, J lost 0 bases, and 9 bases lay in between. The CDR3 length is 16 residues. Germline V gene lookup returns CDR1 KGHSH and CDR2 LQKENI. The CDR3 nucleotides read TGTGCCAGCTCACCCCCAGACAGCTCCTATAATTCACCCCTCCACTTT. Protein: CASSPPDSSYNSPLHF.

This chain joins TRBV5-6 and TRBJ1-2; the match to TRBD1 covers 8 bases. Germline CDR1 is SGHDT and CDR2 is YYEEEE. The junction had 13 bases not matched to a gene; V was cut back by 1 base and J by 5 bases. The CDR3 covers 17 residues. CDR3 DNA sequence: TGTGCCAGCAGCTTGAACAACAGGGGCAGGGGGCCTTATGGCTACACCTTC. Translated, it gives CASSLNNRGRGPYGYTF.

This clone has only a few counts. The DNA of the CDR3 is TGCGCCAGCAGCGGTACCGGGGGATCCTCTGGAAACACCATATATTTT. It encodes CASSGTGGSSGNTIYF. The V and J genes are TRBV5-1 and TRBJ1-3, with D perhaps matching TRBD1 (5 bases). The CDR3 contains 16 residues. The germline V and J ends were trimmed by 4 bases and 0 bases, with 14 bases remaining between them. Germline V gives CDR1 SGHRS, CDR2 YFSETQ.

This clone was seen a handful of times. The chain joins TRBV7-2 to TRBJ2-1; possible D gene TRBD2, 6 bases. Trimming pared 5 bases from V and 4 bases from J, leaving 12 bases between. CDR1 is SGHTA and CDR2 is FQGNSA in the germline V gene. The CDR3 has 14 amino acids. The CDR3, as DNA: TGTGCCAGCAGCGTGTGGGACTTGTACAATGAGCAGTTCTTC. As protein: CASSVWDLYNEQFF.

This sequence joins TRBV18 and TRBJ2-2; 8 nucleotides align to TRBD2. The germline gives CDR1 KGHSH, CDR2 LQKENI. V lost 6 bases, J lost 4 bases, and 16 bases stayed unmatched. The CDR3 extends over 18 amino acids. This chain's CDR3 is CASSRVSGGISGTGELFF. As DNA, the CDR3 is TGTGCCAGCTCTCGTGTCAGCGGGGGAATTTCGGGCACCGGGGAGCTGTTTTTT.

J is TRBJ2-7 and V is TRBV7-8; D is perhaps TRBD1 (7 bases). CDR1 and CDR2 (germline): SGHVS, FQNEAQ. The V gene lost 5 bases and the J gene lost 6 bases, with 17 bases spanning the gap. This CDR3 spans 14 amino acids. The CDR3 protein is CASSPTRDSSEQYF. The CDR3 DNA follows: TGTGCCAGCAGCCCGACGCGGGACAGCTCCGAGCAGTACTTC.

The gene calls are TRBV10-3 and TRBJ2-5; 12 bases align to TRBD2. V lost 3 bases and J lost 4; bases outside the gene matches: 12. Germline-derived CDR1 and CDR2 are ENHRY and SYGVKD. CDR3 size: 18 residues. CDR3 DNA: TGTGCCATCAGTGATGACGCGTCTAGCGGGGGGGCGAGAGAGACCCAGTACTTC. This codes for CAISDDASSGGARETQYF.

This chain links TRBV2 with TRBJ2-1; D not certain. The length of the CDR3 is 12 residues. Germline CDR1 and CDR2: SNHLY and FYNNEI. V lost 6 bases to trimming and J lost 8 bases, with 11 bases between them. The CDR3 region is CASRRQTDEQFF. As DNA, the CDR3 is TGTGCCAGCAGGAGGCAAACGGATGAGCAGTTCTTC.

The CDR3, as DNA: TGTGCCACCAGCCCCGGGGGCTCTGGAAACACCATATATTTT. Translation: CATSPGGSGNTIYF. This chain connects TRBV15 to TRBJ1-3, with TRBD1 as a possible D gene (5 bases). The V gene lost 5 bases and the J gene lost 0 bases, with 8 bases spanning the gap. Per the germline V gene, CDR1 is LNHNV and CDR2 is YYDKDF (reference sequence). The CDR3 has 14 residues.

This clone turned up a few times. The junction does not match germline at one end; this may be a read error. The chain links TRBV7-7 to TRBJ2-3; unclear D gene. The CDR3 consists of 13 residues. CDR1 SSHAT and CDR2 FNYEAQ come from the germline V gene (reference sequence). The CDR3: CASSSEVADTQYF. Here the CDR3 DNA reads TGTGCTAGCAGCTCAGAGGTGGCAGATACGCAGTATTTT.